These 31 T cell receptor beta chains originate from one sample sequenced in a study of regulatory T cells in long-lasting Graves disease. HTBI primers from iRepertoire and Arm-PCR of CDR3 regions yielded the TCR beta libraries. TCRdb independently ran MiXCR on the multiplex PCR reads; one entry per CDR3 protein. The top ten clones hold 10% to 15% of a sample with approximately 440,000 distinct CDR3 sequences, 15% to 20% of them seen once. The time point was: newly diagnosed GD, antithyroid drugs for less than 3 months. There was RNA extracted from PBMCs, and the TCR library was made from it. In addition, the sample was reused for a study of T cells in Graves' hyperthyroidism and ophthalmopathy.

The sample was peripheral blood mononuclear cells (PBMCs), taken at new diagnosis, from a patient treated with antithyroid drugs. The receptors were gathered from a man aged 35-49 years with Graves disease.

The table lists this clonotype with a few counts. The genes are TRBV20-1 and TRBJ2-2; TRBD1 agrees at 10 bases. Trimming cost V 2 bases and J 7 bases; bases outside gene matches: 7. CDR1 and CDR2 from the germline V gene are DFQATT and SNEGSKA (reference sequence). This CDR3 has 15 amino acids. The CDR3 DNA follows: TGCAGTGCTAGACCCGACAGGGGGCCGGGCGGGGAGCTGTTTTTT. The encoded protein is CSARPDRGPGGELFF.

This clonotype was seen repeatedly, ten times or more. The V gene is TRBV29-1, the J gene TRBJ2-7; no firm D call. This CDR3 is built from 14 residues. The germline V and J ends were trimmed by 3 bases and 1 base, with 13 bases remaining between them. CDR1 is SQVTM and CDR2 is ANQGSEA in the germline V gene. The CDR3 here is CSVEGKRGSYEQYF. The CDR3 DNA is TGCAGCGTTGAGGGTAAGAGAGGTTCCTACGAGCAGTACTTC.

This clonotype occurred many times. This rearrangement joins TRBV6-1 to TRBJ1-2; 7 bases line up with TRBD1. The junction had 8 bases not matched to a gene; V was cut back by 10 bases and J by 6 bases. Germline V lookup: CDR1 MNHNS, CDR2 SASEGT. The CDR3 runs 12 residues. The CDR3 here is CATSQGGNGYTF. In DNA form, the CDR3 reads TGTGCCACCTCGCAGGGGGGGAATGGCTACACCTTC.

This clonotype was seen repeatedly, ten times or more. The CDR3: CASSQISGTNEQYF. The CDR3 coding sequence is TGTGCCAGCAGCCAAATTAGCGGGACCAACGAGCAGTACTTC. V usage is TRBV3-1 and J usage is TRBJ2-7; 8 positions agree with TRBD2. The V segment lost 2 bases and the J segment 5 bases; nucleotides outside the gene matches: 5. The CDR3 is made up of 14 amino acids. From germline, CDR1 is LGHDT and CDR2 YNNKEL (reference sequence).

There are many counts of this clonotype. V gene TRBV11-3 combines with J gene TRBJ2-3, with D possibly TRBD2 on 6 matching bases. The CDR3 covers 14 residues. V lost 5 bases and J 1 base, leaving 10 bases between the germline ends. Per the germline V gene, CDR1 is SGHNT and CDR2 is YENEEA. The CDR3 region is CASSRRAGTDTQYF. CDR3 bases: TGTGCCAGCAGCCGGAGGGCAGGCACAGATACGCAGTATTTT.

The rearrangement links TRBV29-1 to TRBJ2-1, with 11 positions matching TRBD2. The V segment lost 0 bases and the J segment 8 bases; nucleotides outside the gene matches: 3. Germline V gene lookup returns CDR1 SQVTM and CDR2 ANQGSEA. This CDR3 comprises 14 residues. This CDR3 is CSVEEVAGGDEQFF. CDR3 nucleotides: TGCAGCGTTGAAGAGGTAGCGGGAGGGGATGAGCAGTTCTTC.

This clonotype was seen many times. The chain couples TRBV7-9 to TRBJ2-2; weak D call: TRBD1 (6 bases). Germline V gene sequence: CDR1 SEHNR, CDR2 FQNEAQ (reference sequence). Deletions cut 8 bases from V and 7 bases from J, with 11 bases between. There are 12 residues in the CDR3. This chain's CDR3 is CASGRGVGELFF. CDR3 DNA sequence: TGTGCCAGCGGCAGGGGAGTCGGGGAGCTGTTTTTT. Together with reference TRBV7-9 and TRBJ2-2, the CDR3 gives the full variable domain: DTGVSQNPRHKITKRGQNVTFRCDPISEHNRLYWYRQTLGQGPEFLTYFQNEAQLEKSRLLSDRFSAERPKGSFSTLEIQRTEQGDSAMYLCASGRGVGELFFGEGSRLTVL.

This clonotype came up many times. This chain connects TRBV20-1 to TRBJ2-4, with 10 bases aligning to TRBD2. Germline V gives CDR1 DFQATT, CDR2 SNEGSKA (reference sequence). This CDR3 is 16 amino acids long. Unmatched junction bases numbered 5, after V lost 3 bases and J lost 0 bases. This chain's CDR3 is CSASTGTSVAKNIQYF. The CDR3 DNA reads TGCAGTGCTAGTACTGGGACTAGCGTAGCCAAAAACATTCAGTACTTC.

The table lists this clonotype with a few counts. The rearrangement uses TRBV7-9 and TRBJ1-6; TRBD1 matches at 11 bases. The junction had 11 bases not matched to a gene; V was cut back by 4 bases and J by 6 bases. The CDR3 consists of 18 residues. Germline loops: CDR1 SEHNR, CDR2 FQNEAQ (reference sequence). This CDR3 reads CASSSHDGQGAGNSPLHF. CDR3 in DNA: TGTGCCAGCAGCTCGCATGATGGACAGGGGGCCGGTAATTCACCCCTCCACTTT.

The CDR3 bases are TGTGCCAGTACCCCACGCGCTTTAACCACTGAAGCTTTCTTT. This codes for CASTPRALTTEAFF. The genes are TRBV19 and TRBJ1-1; D unclear. CDR3 size: 14 residues. Trimming took off 7 bases at V and 4 bases at J, with 16 bases between the two ends. In germline, CDR1 is LNHDA, CDR2 SQIVND (reference sequence).

This clonotype was counted between two and nine times. J is TRBJ2-2 and V is TRBV29-1; the match to TRBD1 covers 8 bases. CDR1 and CDR2 (germline): SQVTM, ANQGSEA. CDR3 length: 14 amino acids. V trimming: 6 bases; J trimming: 4 bases; junction bases outside the gene matches: 7. CDR3 sequence reads: CSVGTGGGTGELFF. The CDR3 DNA reads as TGCAGCGTCGGGACAGGCGGCGGCACCGGGGAGCTGTTTTTT.

This clonotype was detected ten times or more. This sequence joins TRBV7-9 and TRBJ2-3; the match to TRBD1 covers 7 bases. CDR3 length equals 15 residues. The ends lost 1 base at V and 2 bases at J; junction bases unmatched: 3. Germline loops: CDR1 SEHNR, CDR2 FQNEAQ (reference sequence). In DNA form, the CDR3 reads TGTGCCAGCAGCTTAGTAAGGGGGCCCACAGATACGCAGTATTTT. It translates to CASSLVRGPTDTQYF.

This clonotype showed up many times. The J gene is TRBJ2-7, the V gene TRBV11-2; 7 bases align to TRBD2. This CDR3 comprises 15 residues. Germline trimming cut 1 base from V and 4 bases from J; bases unmatched to any gene: 7. Germline lookup yields CDR1 SGHAT and CDR2 FQNNGV. The chain's CDR3 is CASSLGVGGPYEQYF. The CDR3, as DNA: TGTGCCAGCAGCTTAGGAGTGGGAGGGCCTTACGAGCAGTACTTC. Combining the CDR3 with reference TRBV11-2 and TRBJ2-7 gives the whole variable domain EAGVAQSPRYKIIEKRQSVAFWCNPISGHATLYWYQQILGQGPKLLIQFQNNGVVDDSQLPKDRFSAERLKGVDSTLKIQPAKLEDSAVYLCASSLGVGGPYEQYFGPGTRLTVT.

This chain links TRBV6-1 with TRBJ2-5; 10 positions match TRBD2. The DNA end is a closer match to TRBJ2-7, so the J assignment may be wrong. Germline V CDR1 and CDR2: MNHNS, SASEGT. The length of the CDR3 is 16 residues. CDR3 residues: CASSQGGLASLYEQYF. The CDR3 bases are TGTGCCAGCAGCCAAGGGGGACTAGCGTCCCTCTACGAGCAGTACTTC.

This clonotype was detected a few times. The chain couples TRBV7-2 to TRBJ2-1; D tentatively reads TRBD1 or TRBD2 (5 bases each). This CDR3 has 14 residues. CDR1 SGHTA and CDR2 FQGNSA come from the germline V gene. Trimming stripped 5 bases from V and 9 bases from J, with 17 bases between. CDR3 in amino acids: CASSTDEGWVEQFF. For the CDR3, the DNA is TGTGCCAGCAGCACGGACGAGGGGTGGGTTGAGCAGTTCTTC. The complete variable domain, with remaining parts taken from reference TRBV7-2 and TRBJ2-1, reads GAGVSQSPSNKVTEKGKDVELRCDPISGHTALYWYRQSLGQGLEFLIYFQGNSAPDKSGLPSDRFSAERTGGSVSTLTIQRTQQEDSAVYLCASSTDEGWVEQFFGPGTRLTVL.

This clonotype was picked up many times. The CDR3 loop reads CASRPPGTPPEQYF. As DNA, the CDR3 is TGTGCCAGCAGGCCCCCCGGGACACCACCAGAGCAGTACTTC. The gene calls are TRBV28 and TRBJ2-7; maybe TRBD1 (6 bases). CDR1 and CDR2 (germline): MDHEN, SYDVKM. This CDR3 region has 14 residues. Trimming cost V 6 bases and J 7 bases, with 19 bases left between them.

This clonotype was counted many times. This chain uses TRBV20-1 with TRBJ2-7; D is unclear. Trimming took off 3 bases at V and 3 bases at J, with 15 bases between the two ends. Germline-derived CDR1 and CDR2 are DFQATT and SNEGSKA (reference sequence). The CDR3 consists of 14 residues. The CDR3 DNA reads as TGCAGTGCTAGTGGGCCGGAAAAGATCTACGAGCAGTACTTC. Its protein product is CSASGPEKIYEQYF.

The chain uses TRBV7-9 and TRBJ2-2; D might be TRBD1 (6 bases). Germline V gene sequence: CDR1 SEHNR, CDR2 FQNEAQ (reference sequence). V shed 3 bases and J shed 4 bases, with 18 bases lying between them. The CDR3 is 17 residues long. As DNA, the CDR3 is TGTGCCAGCAGCTTGCCTGCCGGGACACAAAGCACCGGGGAGCTGTTTTTT. Amino acid sequence: CASSLPAGTQSTGELFF. The complete variable domain, with remaining parts taken from reference TRBV7-9 and TRBJ2-2, reads DTGVSQNPRHKITKRGQNVTFRCDPISEHNRLYWYRQTLGQGPEFLTYFQNEAQLEKSRLLSDRFSAERPKGSFSTLEIQRTEQGDSAMYLCASSLPAGTQSTGELFFGEGSRLTVL.

This clonotype appeared many times. CDR3 sequence (DNA): TGCAGTGCTAGAGATACCGTCCTGAACACTGAAGCTTTCTTT. Protein product: CSARDTVLNTEAFF. This chain links TRBV20-1 with TRBJ1-1, with D unclear. Trimming shortened V by 0 bases and J by 0 bases, and 8 bases separated the two germline ends. Germline V gene lookup returns CDR1 DFQATT and CDR2 SNEGSKA (reference sequence). The CDR3 extends over 14 amino acids.

The V call is TRBV27, the J call TRBJ2-7; D is possibly TRBD2 (6 bases). This CDR3 is built from 14 residues. Trimming stripped 6 bases from V and 10 bases from J, with 22 bases between. Germline V lookup: CDR1 MNHEY, CDR2 SMNVEV (reference sequence). Here the CDR3 DNA reads TGTGCCAGCAGCCCCCCCGGGAGCCAGTACACCCAGTACTTC. The encoded protein is CASSPPGSQYTQYF.

The table lists this clonotype with a few counts. The rearrangement links TRBV14 to TRBJ2-1; 10 bases line up with TRBD1. Germline CDR1 and CDR2: SGHDN and FVKESK. This CDR3 has 15 residues. V shed 6 bases, J shed 9 bases, and the junction held 11 bases outside the gene matches. CDR3 protein: CASSLRDRGRGEQFF. Written as DNA, the CDR3 is TGTGCCAGCAGTTTGAGGGACAGGGGAAGGGGTGAGCAGTTCTTC.

This clonotype was counted between two and nine times. The V gene is TRBV7-8, the J gene TRBJ1-5; no clear D gene. The CDR3 totals 13 residues. Germline loops: CDR1 SGHVS, CDR2 FQNEAQ. The ends were cut back, 5 bases at V and 5 bases at J, with 10 bases in the middle. The CDR3, as DNA: TGTGCCAGCAGCGAGGACCTCGATCAGCCCCAGCATTTT. Amino acids: CASSEDLDQPQHF.

This clonotype occurred a few times. The rearrangement links TRBV10-3 to TRBJ2-3, with 8 bases that match TRBD2. V trimming: 0 bases; J trimming: 8 bases; junction bases outside the gene matches: 7. From germline, CDR1 is ENHRY and CDR2 SYGVKD. The CDR3 is made up of 15 amino acids. The CDR3 sequence is CAISESTGGPGTQYF. The CDR3 bases are TGTGCCATCAGTGAGTCGACGGGAGGGCCCGGTACGCAGTATTTT.

This chain links TRBV27 with TRBJ2-6; D not resolved. This CDR3 contains 14 residues. The ends were cut back, 1 base at V and 3 bases at J, with 4 bases in the middle. Germline lookup yields CDR1 MNHEY and CDR2 SMNVEV (reference sequence). CDR3 in DNA: TGTGCCAGCAGTTTATGGGGTGGGGCCAACGTCCTGACTTTC. As protein: CASSLWGGANVLTF.

This clonotype was seen ten or more times. The junction and the germline gene differ at one end; a read error may be behind it. This chain uses TRBV5-1 with TRBJ1-1; D ambiguous. Germline V gene lookup returns CDR1 SGHRS and CDR2 YFSETQ. This CDR3 region has 13 residues. CDR3 residues: CASSSTLNTEAFF. For the CDR3, the DNA is TGTGCCAGCAGTTCGACCCTAAACACTGAAGCTTTCTTT. Drawing the rest from reference TRBV5-1 and TRBJ1-1, the complete variable domain is KAGVTQTPRYLIKTRGQQVTLSCSPISGHRSVSWYQQTPGQGLQFLFEYFSETQRNKGNFPGRFSGRQFSNSRSEMNVSTLELGDSALYLCASSSTLNTEAFFGQGTRLTVV.

This clonotype was detected ten times or more. The chain joins TRBV12-3 or TRBV12-4 to TRBJ1-2; 7 bases are shared with TRBD1. The J segment lost 5 bases and the V segment lost 0 bases, leaving 3 bases of the junction unmatched. CDR3 length: 14 residues. The CDR3: CASSLATGVYGYTF. The DNA of the CDR3 is TGTGCCAGCAGTTTAGCCACAGGGGTTTATGGCTACACCTTC.

The chain employs TRBV9 and TRBJ1-3, with no clear D. CDR3 length: 15 amino acids. Trimming took 0 bases from V and 4 from J, leaving 11 bases between them. Germline V gene data show CDR1 as SGDLS and CDR2 as YYNGEE. The CDR3: CASSVVQGPGNTIYF. In DNA, the CDR3 is TGTGCCAGCAGCGTAGTCCAAGGGCCAGGAAACACCATATATTTT.

The chain combines TRBV11-2 with TRBJ2-3; 9 bases are a match to TRBD2. The V gene end was trimmed by 6 bases and the J gene end by 0 bases; junction bases not matched to a gene: 7. CDR1 and CDR2 from the germline V gene are SGHAT and FQNNGV. CDR3 length: 16 amino acids. The CDR3 reads CASSVAGEISTDTQYF. In DNA, the CDR3 is TGTGCCAGCAGTGTAGCGGGAGAGATCAGCACAGATACGCAGTATTTT. The whole variable domain, filled in from reference TRBV11-2 and TRBJ2-3, reads EAGVAQSPRYKIIEKRQSVAFWCNPISGHATLYWYQQILGQGPKLLIQFQNNGVVDDSQLPKDRFSAERLKGVDSTLKIQPAKLEDSAVYLCASSVAGEISTDTQYFGPGTRLTVL.

Remarks on this clonotype: With a much larger clone just one base away, this may be a read error. J is TRBJ2-5 and V is TRBV18; D is perhaps TRBD1 (5 bases). The germline V gene has CDR1 KGHSH and CDR2 LQKENI. This CDR3 is 13 amino acids long. The DNA for the CDR3 is TGTGCCGGCTCAAGAGACAGAAGAGAGACCCAGTACTTC. Protein sequence: CAGSRDRRETQYF.

This clonotype turned up a few times. In DNA form, the CDR3 reads TGTGCCAGCAGCCAGACTAGTACTGGGGGCACCGGGGAGCTGTTTTTT. This gives the protein CASSQTSTGGTGELFF. The V and J genes are TRBV7-8 and TRBJ2-2; perhaps TRBD2 as D (6 bases). Trimming stripped 5 bases from V and 4 bases from J, with 17 bases between. Germline-derived CDR1 and CDR2 are SGHVS and FQNEAQ. The CDR3 is 16 residues long. The entire variable domain, with the rest obtained from reference TRBV7-8 and TRBJ2-2, is as follows: GAGVSQSPRYKVAKRGQDVALRCDPISGHVSLFWYQQALGQGPEFLTYFQNEAQLDKSGLPSDRFFAERPEGSVSTLKIQRTQQEDSAVYLCASSQTSTGGTGELFFGEGSRLTVL.

This clonotype was detected only a few times. The CDR3 is CAWSEGAAASYIQYF. DNA of the CDR3: TGTGCCTGGAGTGAGGGGGCCGCCGCTTCGTACATTCAGTACTTC. The rearrangement joins TRBV30 to TRBJ2-4; TRBD1 aligns across 7 bases. The CDR3 extends over 15 amino acids. Germline CDR1 is GTSNPN and CDR2 is SVGIG (reference sequence). Trimming cost V 1 base and J 8 bases; bases outside gene matches: 11.